This passage covers 25 T cell receptor beta chains from one sample sequenced in a study of blood T cell repertoires in COVID-19. Using immunoSEQ multiplex PCR, the repertoire was profiled, and TCRdb retains in-frame clones only, with some absent. The sample holds 150,000 or so clones, 86% seen once. Sequencing used peripheral blood. The receptors derive from a man aged 55 to 70 with acute or convalescent COVID-19.

This clone occurred once. This chain links TRBV6-5 with TRBJ2-2; D may be TRBD1 (5 bases). The CDR3 covers 14 residues. The V end lost 6 bases, the J end lost 1 base, and 9 bases lay between the germline ends. Germline loops: CDR1 MNHEY, CDR2 SVGAGI. Here the CDR3 reads CASRTTGNTGELFF. DNA for the CDR3: TGTGCCAGCAGAACCACAGGGAACACCGGGGAGCTGTTTTTT.

This clone came up a few times. V is TRBV24-1 and J is TRBJ2-2, with 12 bases lining up with TRBD1. V shed 4 bases and J 7 bases; nucleotides not matched to a gene: 6. This CDR3 is built from 16 residues. From germline, CDR1 is KGHDR and CDR2 SFDVKD. DNA of the CDR3: TGTGCCACCAGTGACTGGGGACAGGGGGCGAGCGGGGAGCTGTTTTTT. Translating gives CATSDWGQGASGELFF.

V is TRBV5-1 and J is TRBJ1-1; D is unresolved. Germline V lookup: CDR1 SGHRS, CDR2 YFSETQ. The CDR3 runs 13 residues. Trimming removed 6 bases from V and 5 bases from J, with 14 bases in between. This CDR3 is CASTDSEETEAFF. The CDR3 DNA reads TGCGCCAGCACCGACTCAGAGGAAACTGAAGCTTTCTTT.

The V and J genes are TRBV5-1 and TRBJ1-4; a possible D gene is TRBD1 (5 bases). V was cut by 0 bases and J by 6 bases, with 9 bases left in between. The CDR3 runs to 14 residues. The germline gives CDR1 SGHRS, CDR2 YFSETQ. The CDR3 DNA sequence: TGCGCCAGCAGCTTGGGGGGCGGCTATGAAAAACTGTTTTTT. It encodes CASSLGGGYEKLFF.

This sequence joins TRBV25-1 and TRBJ1-1, with unresolved D. Germline V gene lookup returns CDR1 MGHDK and CDR2 SYGVNS. Between the trimmed V and J ends, which lost 1 base and 4 bases, there was a span of 13 bases. The CDR3 loop spans 15 amino acids. The CDR3 DNA is TGTGCCAGCAGTGAATCGCAGATGGGCCGCACTGAAGCTTTCTTT. It yields the protein CASSESQMGRTEAFF.

The V and J genes are TRBV27 and TRBJ2-1; TRBD2 matches 12 bases. Germline V gene lookup returns CDR1 MNHEY and CDR2 SMNVEV (reference sequence). This CDR3 is built from 15 residues. The V segment lost 7 bases and the J segment 9 bases; nucleotides outside the gene matches: 10. CDR3 coding DNA: TGTGCCAGCACCCCCCGACTAGCGGGAGTGGGTGAGCAGTTCTTC. The encoded protein is CASTPRLAGVGEQFF.

V is TRBV9 and J is TRBJ2-7; 7 bases line up with TRBD2. The CDR3 spans 14 residues. The trim removed 4 bases at V and 0 bases at J, leaving 4 bases unmatched. Germline CDR1 reads SGDLS; CDR2 reads YYNGEE. The CDR3 loop is CASSNGLGSYEQYF. CDR3 bases: TGTGCCAGCAGCAACGGACTAGGCTCCTACGAGCAGTACTTC. The full variable domain, with the rest looked up from reference TRBV9 and TRBJ2-7, is DSGVTQTPKHLITATGQRVTLRCSPRSGDLSVYWYQQSLDQGLQFLIQYYNGEERAKGNILERFSAQQFPDLHSELNLSSLELGDSALYFCASSNGLGSYEQYFGPGTRLTVT.

The gene calls are TRBV4-1 and TRBJ2-4; tentative D call: TRBD2 (5 bases). This CDR3 is built from 15 residues. Trimming removed 1 base at V and 9 bases at J, with 16 bases between. Germline V gene sequence: CDR1 MGHRA, CDR2 YSYEKL. CDR3 loop: CASSQVIVGAGIQYF. The DNA of the CDR3 is TGCGCCAGCAGCCAAGTTATCGTTGGCGCGGGCATTCAGTACTTC.

The V gene is TRBV30, the J gene TRBJ1-2; no definite D call. The V and J ends lost 3 bases and 5 bases respectively, with 16 bases between them. Germline CDR1 and CDR2: GTSNPN and SVGIG (reference sequence). The CDR3 consists of 14 residues. This CDR3 is CAWRVVGLQYGYTF. For the CDR3, the DNA is TGTGCCTGGAGAGTAGTTGGACTGCAGTATGGCTACACCTTC.

This chain connects TRBV6-5 to TRBJ1-1, with D perhaps matching TRBD1 (5 bases). Between the trimmed V and J ends, which lost 6 bases and 1 base, there was a span of 12 bases. The CDR3 consists of 14 residues. Germline CDR1 MNHEY, CDR2 SVGAGI. CDR3 residues: CASSAQDTNTEAFF. The CDR3 DNA follows: TGTGCCAGCAGCGCCCAGGACACGAACACTGAAGCTTTCTTT.

This chain connects TRBV2 to TRBJ2-5, with no clear D. The CDR3 is 14 residues long. V dropped 8 bases and J dropped 1 base, with 14 bases sitting between them. CDR1 is SNHLY, CDR2 FYNNEI, per germline. The CDR3 loop reads CASQIMVSQETQYF. The DNA for the CDR3 is TGTGCCAGCCAGATCATGGTGTCCCAAGAGACCCAGTACTTC.

This sequence joins TRBV24-1 and TRBJ1-2, with 8 bases lining up with TRBD1. The trim removed 2 bases at V and 7 bases at J, leaving 8 bases unmatched. The CDR3 is made up of 15 amino acids. The germline gives CDR1 KGHDR, CDR2 SFDVKD. CDR3 sequence reads: CATSDSGQGSTGYTF. The DNA of the CDR3 is TGTGCCACCAGTGATTCCGGACAGGGTAGTACTGGCTACACCTTC.

The chain is built from TRBV5-4 and TRBJ2-1, with TRBD2 identical over 10 bases. The V segment lost 0 bases and the J segment 9 bases; nucleotides outside the gene matches: 6. The germline V gene encodes CDR1 SGHNT and CDR2 YYREEE (reference sequence). The CDR3 consists of 15 residues. The CDR3 spells CASSLALAGGFEQFF. In nucleotides, the CDR3 is TGTGCCAGCAGCTTGGCTTTAGCGGGAGGTTTTGAGCAGTTCTTC.

The genes are TRBV6-5 and TRBJ1-1; no definite D call. This CDR3 contains 14 residues. V lost 0 bases, J lost 1 base, and 6 bases lay in between. Germline-derived CDR1 and CDR2 are MNHEY and SVGAGI. The DNA for the CDR3 is TGTGCCAGCAGTTACTCGATCAGGAACACTGAAGCTTTCTTT. It translates to CASSYSIRNTEAFF.

In regard to this clone: Germline is not matched at one junction end, which may reflect a read error. This CDR3 reads CASILVGGEPFF. The CDR3 bases are TGTGCCAGCATTTTAGTGGGGGGGGAACCTTTCTTT. The J gene is TRBJ1-1, the V gene TRBV28, with D perhaps matching TRBD1 (5 bases). The CDR3 totals 12 residues. Per the germline V gene, CDR1 is MDHEN and CDR2 is SYDVKM.

The count of this clone is one. The rearrangement joins TRBV3-1 (or the pseudogene TRBV3-2) to TRBJ1-2; unclear D gene. Germline V CDR1 and CDR2: LGHDT, YNNKEL (reference sequence). CDR3 length: 12 residues. V was clipped by 0 bases and J by 7 bases, with 6 bases between them. CDR3 loop: CASSQDLGGYTF. The DNA of the CDR3 is TGTGCCAGCAGCCAAGACCTCGGTGGCTACACCTTC.

This chain links TRBV27 with TRBJ1-6, with no clear D. This CDR3 has 14 residues. Trimming removed 0 bases at V and 8 bases at J, with 8 bases between. CDR1 is MNHEY, CDR2 SMNVEV, per germline (reference sequence). The CDR3 here is CASSLSRDDSPLHF. The DNA for the CDR3 is TGTGCCAGCAGTTTATCGCGCGATGATTCACCCCTCCACTTT.

In this sample, this clone turned up once. The chain links TRBV11-3 to TRBJ2-7, with 8 bases fitting TRBD1. The germline V gene has CDR1 SGHNT and CDR2 YENEEA. This CDR3 has 15 residues. V lost 0 bases to trimming and J lost 2 bases; unmatched junction nucleotides: 3. The CDR3 DNA follows: TGTGCCAGCAGCTTAGACGGCAGGGGGCCCTACGAGCAGTACTTC. Translation gives CASSLDGRGPYEQYF.

The chain links TRBV30 to TRBJ1-6, with 7 bases aligning to TRBD1. CDR3 length: 15 amino acids. Per the germline V gene, CDR1 is GTSNPN and CDR2 is SVGIG (reference sequence). With 2 bases clipped from V and 7 bases from J, the junction kept 8 bases outside the gene matches. The chain's CDR3 is CAWSLYDRDNSPLHF. The CDR3 DNA reads as TGTGCCTGGAGTTTGTACGACAGGGACAATTCACCCCTCCACTTT.

Remarks on this clone: The same CDR3 can be traced to other DNA sequences in this sample. V usage is TRBV7-3 and J usage is TRBJ2-1; 11 bases line up with TRBD2. The CDR3 has 14 amino acids. With 4 bases clipped from V and 5 bases from J, the junction kept 1 base outside the gene matches. CDR1 and CDR2 from the germline V gene are SGHTA and FQGTGA. The CDR3 here is CASSSGLADNEQFF. CDR3 DNA sequence: TGTGCCAGCAGCTCGGGACTAGCGGACAATGAGCAGTTCTTC.

The chain couples TRBV27 to TRBJ1-5, with D possibly TRBD1 on 6 matching bases. V lost 4 bases, J lost 5 bases, and 15 bases lay in between. CDR1 and CDR2 from the germline V gene are MNHEY and SMNVEV (reference sequence). The CDR3 sequence is 15 residues long. The CDR3 region has the DNA TGTGCCAGCAGTTCCTCACAGGGAAAACATCAGCCCCAGCATTTT. Translating gives CASSSSQGKHQPQHF.

This rearrangement joins TRBV15 to TRBJ2-5; 9 bases fit TRBD1. The J segment lost 4 bases and the V segment lost 6 bases, leaving 6 bases of the junction unmatched. Germline V lookup: CDR1 LNHNV, CDR2 YYDKDF (reference sequence). CDR3 size: 14 residues. CDR3 coding DNA: TGTGCCACCAGGGGACAGGGAGAGGGAGAGACCCAGTACTTC. It codes for CATRGQGEGETQYF. The entire variable domain, with the rest obtained from reference TRBV15 and TRBJ2-5, is as follows: DAMVIQNPRYQVTQFGKPVTLSCSQTLNHNVMYWYQQKSSQAPKLLFHYYDKDFNNEADTPDNFQSRRPNTSFCFLDIRSPGLGDTAMYLCATRGQGEGETQYFGPGTRLLVL.

The chain employs TRBV5-8 and TRBJ1-6; the match to TRBD1 covers 7 bases. The CDR3 contains 15 residues. Per the germline V gene, CDR1 is SGHTS and CDR2 is YDEGEE. J gave up 4 bases and V 4 bases, and 5 bases lay outside the gene matches. This CDR3 reads CASSDDREYNSPLHF. CDR3 coding DNA: TGTGCCAGCAGCGATGACAGGGAATATAATTCACCCCTCCACTTT.

V gene TRBV28 combines with J gene TRBJ1-2, with D possibly being TRBD1 (6 bases). Trimming stripped 3 bases from V and 8 bases from J, with 10 bases between. The V gene's germline CDR1 is MDHEN and CDR2 SYDVKM. The CDR3 contains 12 residues. The CDR3 is CASSFGGYGYTF. Here the CDR3 DNA reads TGTGCCAGCAGTTTTGGGGGCTACGGCTACACCTTC.

This chain connects TRBV28 to TRBJ1-1; D gene unclear. This CDR3 is built from 13 residues. Per the germline V gene, CDR1 is MDHEN and CDR2 is SYDVKM. The V gene lost 4 bases and the J gene lost 6 bases, with 12 bases spanning the gap. CDR3 in DNA: TGTGCCAGCAGTTCCCCCCCGAGGTCTGAAGCTTTCTTT. The encoded protein is CASSSPPRSEAFF.